These 23 T cell receptor beta chains originate from one sample sequenced in a study of long-term antiretroviral therapy in people with HIV. At the survey level, the v3.0 immunoSEQ assay was run. The table came from immunoSEQ multiplex PCR; TCRdb's copy has only in-frame clones and leaves some out. In the table there are roughly 25,000 clones, roughly four fifths of which are singletons. The starting material was unsorted PBMCs, obtained 0.7 years before starting antiretroviral therapy. The receptor source for this set is a man younger than 45 with HIV.

This clone came up once. This chain connects TRBV12-1 to TRBJ2-5; TRBD2 is the table's D call and was not checked against the DNA. TRBV12-1 is recorded as a pseudogene. The CDR3 extends over 18 amino acids. CDR3 amino acids: CASSLSFPPSGNQETQYF. In DNA form, the CDR3 reads TGTGCCAGCAGCTTGTCGTTCCCCCCTAGCGGGAACCAAGAGACCCAGTACTTC.

J is TRBJ2-1 and V is TRBV5-6; TRBD2 agrees at 8 bases. CDR1 and CDR2 (germline): SGHDT, YYEEEE. The V segment lost 5 bases and the J segment 6 bases; nucleotides outside the gene matches: 4. The CDR3 runs to 13 residues. This chain's CDR3 is CASSRTSSNEQFF. Here the CDR3 DNA reads TGTGCCAGCAGTAGGACTAGCAGCAATGAGCAGTTCTTC.

This clone has only a few counts. The chain joins TRBV23-1 to TRBJ1-1; D not certain. TRBV23-1 is known as an ORF, though its function is uncertain. The CDR3 extends over 12 amino acids. The V and J ends lost 6 bases and 2 bases respectively, with 7 bases between them. CDR3 sequence: CASSRGNTEAFF. Written as DNA, the CDR3 is TGCGCCAGCAGCAGAGGTAACACTGAAGCTTTCTTT.

The chain has TRBV27 and TRBJ2-7, with 7 bases aligning to TRBD1. After removal of 5 bases from V and 5 bases from J, the junction contained 9 bases not matched to a gene. CDR1 and CDR2 (germline): MNHEY, SMNVEV (reference sequence). CDR3 length equals 14 residues. CDR3 residues: CASSPGTVWDEQYF. DNA of the CDR3: TGTGCCAGCAGTCCTGGGACAGTTTGGGACGAGCAGTACTTC.

The chain carries TRBV14 and TRBJ2-7; 7 positions match TRBD1. The CDR3 consists of 15 residues. Germline CDR1 and CDR2: SGHDN and FVKESK. The V and J ends lost 5 bases and 0 bases, in that order; junction bases with no gene match: 7. CDR3 coding DNA: TGTGCCAGCAGCTATGCACAGGGGACCTCCTACGAGCAGTACTTC. Protein sequence: CASSYAQGTSYEQYF.

This clone has a single count. The chain recombines TRBV4-2 with TRBJ2-3; D is undetermined. The CDR3 is 13 amino acids. Trimming left V 4 bases short and J 5 bases short, with 10 bases between. Germline CDR1 reads LGHNA; CDR2 reads YNFKEQ. CDR3 DNA sequence: TGTGCCAGCAGCCGAGATCTGGGAGATACGCAGTATTTT. It codes for CASSRDLGDTQYF.

This clone was observed a few times. The rearrangement uses TRBV11-3 and TRBJ1-6; the D gene is possibly TRBD1 (6 bases). Deletions cut 6 bases from V and 9 bases from J, with 12 bases between. There are 13 residues in the CDR3. Germline values: CDR1 SGHNT, CDR2 YENEEA. In DNA form, the CDR3 reads TGTGCCAGCAGTAATGGACAGTCTTCACCCCTCCACTTT. Amino acids: CASSNGQSSPLHF.

V and J are TRBV5-5 and TRBJ1-1, with TRBD1 matching over 10 bases. Per the germline V gene, CDR1 is SGHKS and CDR2 is YYEKEE (reference sequence). The CDR3 contains 13 residues. Trimming took 7 bases from V and 5 from J; bases not matched to a gene: 5. CDR3: CASRDRGRTEAFF. The CDR3 region has the DNA TGTGCCAGCCGAGACAGGGGGCGAACTGAAGCTTTCTTT.

The rearrangement uses TRBV5-1 and TRBJ2-3, with unresolved D. V dropped 0 bases and J dropped 3 bases, with 5 bases sitting between them. This CDR3 region has 13 residues. CDR1 and CDR2 (germline): SGHRS, YFSETQ. The DNA of the CDR3 is TGCGCCAGCAGCTTGGGAGGTACAGATACGCAGTATTTT. Translating gives CASSLGGTDTQYF.

The chain links TRBV11-2 to TRBJ1-1; D ambiguous. Trimming removed 5 bases from V and 0 bases from J, with 13 bases in between. CDR1 is SGHAT and CDR2 is FQNNGV in the germline V gene. CDR3 length: 15 amino acids. CDR3 coding DNA: TGTGCCAGCAGCACCATTCTAGGCATGAACACTGAAGCTTTCTTT. Protein product: CASSTILGMNTEAFF.

The V and J genes are TRBV2 and TRBJ1-1; possibly TRBD1 for D (5 bases). V lost 3 bases and J 7 bases, leaving 21 bases between the germline ends. Germline CDR1 reads SNHLY; CDR2 reads FYNNEI. This CDR3 is built from 16 residues. The CDR3 DNA reads as TGTGCCAGCAGTGAGAATACGAGGGGCGGGACGGTTGAAGCTTTCTTT. This translates into CASSENTRGGTVEAFF.

The chain joins TRBV7-8 to TRBJ1-6; no firm D call. This CDR3 spans 15 amino acids. V dropped 5 bases and J dropped 0 bases, with 8 bases sitting between them. CDR1 and CDR2 (germline): SGHVS, FQNEAQ. The CDR3 DNA follows: TGTGCCAGCAGCGCCGACACCTCCTATAATTCACCCCTCCACTTT. Its protein is CASSADTSYNSPLHF.

This chain uses TRBV19 with TRBJ2-7; a possible D gene is TRBD1 (6 bases). The germline V gene has CDR1 LNHDA and CDR2 SQIVND (reference sequence). Trimming took 7 bases from V and 2 from J, leaving 18 bases between them. There are 15 residues in the CDR3. CDR3 coding DNA: TGTGCCAGTACCGAATCCTCCAGGGGCCCCTACGAGCAGTACTTC. Its protein is CASTESSRGPYEQYF. The full variable domain, with the rest looked up from reference TRBV19 and TRBJ2-7, is DGGITQSPKYLFRKEGQNVTLSCEQNLNHDAMYWYRQDPGQGLRLIYYSQIVNDFQKGDIAEGYSVSREKKESFPLTVTSAQKNPTAFYLCASTESSRGPYEQYFGPGTRLTVT.

V gene TRBV7-2 combines with J gene TRBJ1-6; no firm D call. Trimming took off 5 bases at V and 1 base at J, with 15 bases between the two ends. The CDR3 extends over 17 amino acids. Germline lookup yields CDR1 SGHTA and CDR2 FQGNSA. The CDR3, as DNA: TGTGCCAGCAGCCCCGGGAGGGAAAAATCCTATAATTCACCCCTCCACTTT. Protein: CASSPGREKSYNSPLHF.

The rearrangement joins TRBV19 to TRBJ1-4, with D possibly matching TRBD1 (6 bases). This CDR3 spans 15 amino acids. Germline V gene sequence: CDR1 LNHDA, CDR2 SQIVND (reference sequence). Trimming stripped 3 bases from V and 6 bases from J, with 14 bases between. The CDR3 nucleotides are TGTGCCAGTAGTATGTTGGGGGGCGGCGATGAAAAACTGTTTTTT. It translates to CASSMLGGGDEKLFF.

V is TRBV18 and J is TRBJ2-5, with 8 bases that match TRBD1. Germline CDR1 is KGHSH and CDR2 is LQKENI. The CDR3 sequence is 14 residues long. With 6 bases clipped from V and 5 bases from J, the junction kept 8 bases outside the gene matches. The CDR3 sequence: CASSLDYRGETQYF. The CDR3 region has the DNA TGTGCCAGCTCTCTCGATTACAGGGGGGAGACCCAGTACTTC.

The chain couples TRBV28 to TRBJ2-7; D remains ambiguous. This CDR3 is built from 14 residues. V was clipped by 5 bases and J by 2 bases, with 13 bases between them. The germline V gene has CDR1 MDHEN and CDR2 SYDVKM. The CDR3 coding sequence is TGTGCCAGCAGTGTCCCCAAGATTACCTACGAGCAGTACTTC. This translates into CASSVPKITYEQYF.

The gene calls are TRBV7-9 and TRBJ2-1; the D call may be TRBD1 or TRBD2 (5 bases each). The CDR3 sequence is 16 residues long. Trimming pared 1 base from V and 2 bases from J, leaving 12 bases between. Germline assignment: CDR1 SEHNR and CDR2 FQNEAQ (reference sequence). DNA for the CDR3: TGTGCCAGCAGCTTAGATGAGGGGAGCCCCTACAATGAGCAGTTCTTC. Amino acids: CASSLDEGSPYNEQFF. The full variable domain, its missing parts supplied by reference TRBV7-9 and TRBJ2-1, is DTGVSQNPRHKITKRGQNVTFRCDPISEHNRLYWYRQTLGQGPEFLTYFQNEAQLEKSRLLSDRFSAERPKGSFSTLEIQRTEQGDSAMYLCASSLDEGSPYNEQFFGPGTRLTVL.

This chain links TRBV7-2 with TRBJ1-5; TRBD1 aligns across 7 bases. Germline lookup yields CDR1 SGHTA and CDR2 FQGNSA. J lost 7 bases, V lost 3 bases, and 6 bases had no gene match. The CDR3 runs 14 residues. CDR3 protein: CASSFDRVRQPQHF. CDR3 in DNA: TGTGCCAGCAGCTTTGACAGGGTCAGGCAGCCCCAGCATTTT.

The chain has TRBV5-5 and TRBJ2-5; maybe TRBD2 (6 bases). Between the trimmed V and J ends, which lost 0 bases and 5 bases, there was a span of 11 bases. The CDR3 loop spans 14 amino acids. CDR1 and CDR2 (germline): SGHKS, YYEKEE (reference sequence). Here the CDR3 DNA reads TGTGCCAGCAGCTTGGGGGTGGGGAGGGAGACCCAGTACTTC. This sequence encodes CASSLGVGRETQYF.

The chain uses TRBV18 and TRBJ2-1; no clear D gene. Looked up from germline, CDR1 is KGHSH and CDR2 is LQKENI. This CDR3 has 14 amino acids. Between the trimmed V and J ends, which lost 0 bases and 8 bases, there was a span of 11 bases. CDR3 amino acids: CASSPPSRGHEQFF. The CDR3 bases are TGTGCCAGCTCACCACCGTCTAGAGGTCATGAGCAGTTCTTC.

The chain recombines TRBV27 with TRBJ2-7; 9 nucleotides agree with TRBD1. The CDR3 covers 15 residues. The V gene end was trimmed by 5 bases and the J gene end by 2 bases; junction bases not matched to a gene: 7. Germline values: CDR1 MNHEY, CDR2 SMNVEV (reference sequence). In DNA, the CDR3 is TGTGCCAGCAGTGAAGGACAGGGGAAAACCTACGAGCAGTACTTC. It encodes CASSEGQGKTYEQYF.

V gene TRBV27 combines with J gene TRBJ2-3; 9 nucleotides match TRBD1. The CDR3 has 16 residues. The V segment lost 0 bases and the J segment 4 bases; nucleotides outside the gene matches: 5. Germline V gene data show CDR1 as MNHEY and CDR2 as SMNVEV (reference sequence). The CDR3 spells CASSLSDRGGADTQYF. The CDR3 DNA reads as TGTGCCAGCAGTTTATCGGACAGGGGAGGGGCAGATACGCAGTATTTT.